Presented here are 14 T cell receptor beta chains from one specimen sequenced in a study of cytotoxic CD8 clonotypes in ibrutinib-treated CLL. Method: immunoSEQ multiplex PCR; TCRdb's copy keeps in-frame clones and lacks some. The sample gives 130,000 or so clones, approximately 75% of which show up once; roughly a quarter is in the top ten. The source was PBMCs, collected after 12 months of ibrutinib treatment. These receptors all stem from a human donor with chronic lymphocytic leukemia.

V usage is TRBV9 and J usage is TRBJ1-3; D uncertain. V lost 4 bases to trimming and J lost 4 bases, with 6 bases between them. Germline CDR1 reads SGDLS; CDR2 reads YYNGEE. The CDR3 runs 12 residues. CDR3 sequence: CASSSEGNTIYF. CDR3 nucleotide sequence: TGTGCCAGCAGCTCCGAGGGAAACACCATATATTTT.

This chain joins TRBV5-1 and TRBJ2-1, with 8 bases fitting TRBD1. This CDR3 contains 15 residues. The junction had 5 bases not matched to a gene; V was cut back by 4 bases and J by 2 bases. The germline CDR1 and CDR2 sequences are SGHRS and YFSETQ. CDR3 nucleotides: TGCGCCAGCAGCGTCGGACAGGGAGCCTACAATGAGCAGTTCTTC. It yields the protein CASSVGQGAYNEQFF.

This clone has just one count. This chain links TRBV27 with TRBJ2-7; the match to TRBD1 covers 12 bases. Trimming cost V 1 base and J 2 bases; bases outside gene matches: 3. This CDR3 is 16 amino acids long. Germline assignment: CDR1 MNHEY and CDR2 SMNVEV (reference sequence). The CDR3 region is CASSLLGQGAPYEQYF. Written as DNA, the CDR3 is TGTGCCAGCAGTTTATTGGGACAGGGGGCCCCCTACGAGCAGTACTTC.

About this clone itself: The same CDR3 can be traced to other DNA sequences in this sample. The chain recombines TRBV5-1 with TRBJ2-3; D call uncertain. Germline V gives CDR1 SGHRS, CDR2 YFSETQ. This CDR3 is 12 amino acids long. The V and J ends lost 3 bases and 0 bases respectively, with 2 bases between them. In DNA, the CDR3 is TGCGCCAGCAGCTCAAGCACAGATACGCAGTATTTT. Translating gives CASSSSTDTQYF.

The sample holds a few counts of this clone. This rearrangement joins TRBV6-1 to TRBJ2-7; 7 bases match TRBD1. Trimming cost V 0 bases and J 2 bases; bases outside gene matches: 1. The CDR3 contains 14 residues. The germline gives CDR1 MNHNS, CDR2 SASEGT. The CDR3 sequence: CASSEADRPYEQYF. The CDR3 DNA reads TGTGCCAGCAGTGAAGCGGACAGGCCCTACGAGCAGTACTTC.

As DNA, the CDR3 is TGTGCCAGCAGCGGACAGGGCACCGGGGAGCTGTTTTTT. This sequence encodes CASSGQGTGELFF. The chain carries TRBV13 and TRBJ2-2, with 8 bases lining up with TRBD1. Losses at the gene ends were 5 bases for V and 4 bases for J; bases not matched to a gene: 0. This CDR3 is built from 13 residues. Germline CDR1 reads PRHDT; CDR2 reads FYEKMQ (reference sequence). Combining the CDR3 with reference TRBV13 and TRBJ2-2 gives the whole variable domain AAGVIQSPRHLIKEKRETATLKCYPIPRHDTVYWYQQGPGQDPQFLISFYEKMQSDKGSIPDRFSAQQFSDYHSELNMSSLELGDSALYFCASSGQGTGELFFGEGSRLTVL.

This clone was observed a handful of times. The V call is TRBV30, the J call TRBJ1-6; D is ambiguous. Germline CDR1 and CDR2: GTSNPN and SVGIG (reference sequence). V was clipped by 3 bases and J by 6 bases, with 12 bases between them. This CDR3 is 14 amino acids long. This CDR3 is CAWRLDPLNSPLHF. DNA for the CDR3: TGTGCCTGGAGACTGGACCCGCTTAATTCACCCCTCCACTTT. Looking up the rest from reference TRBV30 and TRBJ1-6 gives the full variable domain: SQTIHQWPATLVQPVGSPLSLECTVEGTSNPNLYWYRQAAGRGLQLLFYSVGIGQISSEVPQNLSASRPQDRQFILSSKKLLLSDSGFYLCAWRLDPLNSPLHFGNGTRLTVT.

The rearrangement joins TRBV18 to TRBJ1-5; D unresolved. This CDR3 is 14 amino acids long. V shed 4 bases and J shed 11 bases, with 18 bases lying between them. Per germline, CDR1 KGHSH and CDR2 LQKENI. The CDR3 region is CASSLSGGAETQHF. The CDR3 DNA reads TGTGCCAGCTCACTGTCAGGAGGCGCGGAAACCCAGCATTTT.

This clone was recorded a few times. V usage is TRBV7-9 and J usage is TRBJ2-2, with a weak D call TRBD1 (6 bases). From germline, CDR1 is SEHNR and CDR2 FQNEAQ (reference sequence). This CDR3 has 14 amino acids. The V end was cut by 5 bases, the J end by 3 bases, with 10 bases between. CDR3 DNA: TGTGCCAGCAGCCTACAGGGAGACACCGGGGAGCTGTTTTTT. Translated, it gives CASSLQGDTGELFF.

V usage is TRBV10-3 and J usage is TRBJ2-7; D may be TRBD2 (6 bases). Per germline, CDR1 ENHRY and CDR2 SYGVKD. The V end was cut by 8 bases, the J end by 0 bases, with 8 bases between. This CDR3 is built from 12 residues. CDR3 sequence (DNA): TGTGCCATCGGAGGGCCCTCCTACGAGCAGTACTTC. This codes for CAIGGPSYEQYF.

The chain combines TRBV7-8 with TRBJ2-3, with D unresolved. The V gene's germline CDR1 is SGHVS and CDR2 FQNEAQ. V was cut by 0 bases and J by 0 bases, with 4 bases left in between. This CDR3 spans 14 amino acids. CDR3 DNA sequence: TGTGCCAGCAGCTTAGCGCCGAGCACAGATACGCAGTATTTT. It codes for CASSLAPSTDTQYF.

The CDR3, as DNA: TGTGCCAGCAGCAAAGGGCTCTCCTACGAGCAGTACTTC. Its translation: CASSKGLSYEQYF. V gene TRBV21-1 combines with J gene TRBJ2-7; no DNA check was done on the table's D call, TRBD1. TRBV21-1 is classified as a pseudogene. CDR3 size: 13 residues.

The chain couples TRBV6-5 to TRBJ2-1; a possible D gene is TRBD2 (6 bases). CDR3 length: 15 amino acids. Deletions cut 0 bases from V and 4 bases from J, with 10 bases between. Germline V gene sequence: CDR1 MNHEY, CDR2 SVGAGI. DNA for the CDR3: TGTGCCAGCAGTTACTCTGCGGGGCCTTACAATGAGCAGTTCTTC. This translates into CASSYSAGPYNEQFF.

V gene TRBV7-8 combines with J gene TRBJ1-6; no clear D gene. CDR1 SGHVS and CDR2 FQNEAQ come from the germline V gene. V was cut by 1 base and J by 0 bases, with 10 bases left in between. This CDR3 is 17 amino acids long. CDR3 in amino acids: CASSLEARNSYNSPLHF. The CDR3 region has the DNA TGTGCCAGCAGCTTAGAGGCCCGCAACTCCTATAATTCACCCCTCCACTTT.